The 3 T cell receptor beta chains reported below all come from one sample, sequenced in a study of T cell changes during pregnancy in multiple sclerosis. TCRdb's copy holds only in-frame clones and misses some; the assay was immunoSEQ multiplex PCR. Here the sample spans under 65,000 clones, approximately 91% being singletons. The specimen comprised CD4+ T cells from peripheral blood mononuclear cells, sampled after pregnancy. These receptors came from a female donor in good health, enrolled as a control in a pregnancy study.

J is TRBJ1-2 and V is TRBV5-1, with D perhaps TRBD1 (6 bases). CDR1 is SGHRS and CDR2 is YFSETQ in the germline V gene. Trimming removed 6 bases at V and 4 bases at J, with 25 bases between. The CDR3 consists of 17 residues. CDR3 nucleotides: TGCGCCAGCACCGAGGGACACCGATCCGACCCCCTCTATGGCTACACCTTC. This codes for CASTEGHRSDPLYGYTF.

The chain recombines TRBV2 with TRBJ1-4, with TRBD1 identical over 8 bases. Trimming removed 7 bases from V and 7 bases from J; junction bases left unmatched: 5. Germline assignment: CDR1 SNHLY and CDR2 FYNNEI. The CDR3 has 13 residues. CDR3 bases: TGTGCCAGCACAGGAGACAGGGGTGAAAAACTGTTTTTT. Translated: CASTGDRGEKLFF. Full variable domain (missing parts from reference TRBV2 and TRBJ1-4): EPEVTQTPSHQVTQMGQEVILRCVPISNHLYFYWYRQILGQKVEFLVSFYNNEISEKSEIFDDQFSVERPDGSNFTLKIRSTKLEDSAMYFCASTGDRGEKLFFGSGTQLSVL.

The chain combines TRBV14 with TRBJ1-2; TRBD1 agrees at 8 bases. This CDR3 region has 15 residues. Losses at the gene ends were 0 bases for V and 5 bases for J; bases not matched to a gene: 5. The V gene's germline CDR1 is SGHDN and CDR2 FVKESK. CDR3 sequence (DNA): TGTGCCAGCAGCCAAGAGCGCAGGGGGCTTTATGGCTACACCTTC. This gives the protein CASSQERRGLYGYTF.